This T cell receptor (beta chain) was identified during a study of shared T cell receptors in the human thymus. This clone was counted a few times. Trimming took 0 bases from V and 0 from J, leaving 22 bases between them. The CDR3 length is 21 residues. Germline V gene lookup returns CDR1 SGHRS and CDR2 YFSETQ. Only in-frame clones appear in the TCRdb table, and some are missing; sequencing was by immunoSEQ multiplex PCR. The table lists more than 550,000 clones, about 87% of them singletons. These data were also filed under a second study, of human thymus T cells. That publication notes: Unrelated individuals had highly overlapping thymic repertoires, as reported in related research.

The material sequenced was thymocytes. The clonotype comes from a boy under three years old with a congenital heart defect. V is TRBV5-1 and J is TRBJ1-6; no reliable D call. For the CDR3, the DNA is TGCGCCAGCAGCTTGGCGGTTGGGGAGAACGGGAGAAGCTCCTATAATTCACCCCTCCACTTT. Translated: CASSLAVGENGRSSYNSPLHF. The variable domain in full, completed from reference TRBV5-1 and TRBJ1-6, reads KAGVTQTPRYLIKTRGQQVTLSCSPISGHRSVSWYQQTPGQGLQFLFEYFSETQRNKGNFPGRFSGRQFSNSRSEMNVSTLELGDSALYLCASSLAVGENGRSSYNSPLHFGNGTRLTVT.